This T cell receptor beta chain originates from a study of CD8+ T cells in alopecia areata. The ends lost 3 bases at V and 7 bases at J; junction bases unmatched: 2. Germline CDR1 and CDR2: SQVTM and ANQGSEA. This CDR3 has 13 amino acids. Study-wide findings and caveats: Lesional tissue from the scalp (especially in alopecia totalis/universalis) showed higher clonality than normal scalp.

Extraction of RNA preceded its reverse transcription into cDNA, which served as the sequencing template. Assay: immunoSEQ multiplex PCR; the TCRdb copy retains only in-frame clones and omits some. The data show under 200,000 clones, around three fifths seen once. Described treatment: oral pan-JAK inhibitor, 5-10 mg twice daily. This clone came up a few times. Its target is unknown. The receptor was isolated from a human donor with alopecia areata. The V call is TRBV29-1, the J call TRBJ2-1, with 11 bases that match TRBD2. Sequences were derived from CD4+ T cells sorted from blood, sampled at week 24, from a patient treated with tofacitinib. The CDR3 region is CSVDGLAGNEQFF. DNA of the CDR3: TGCAGCGTTGACGGACTAGCGGGTAATGAGCAGTTCTTC.